What follows describes a single T cell receptor beta chain. Germline assignment: CDR1 LNHDA and CDR2 SQIVND (reference sequence). This CDR3 spans 14 amino acids. Trimming took 7 bases from V and 4 from J, leaving 15 bases between them. The entry originates in a study of shared clonotypes between healthy human individuals. In the study overall: Ranging from 18 to 49 in age, donors were a couple of women and a few men.

This table comes from immunoSEQ multiplex PCR, and its TCRdb copy is limited to in-frame clones, with some not included. The table shows about 2.1 million clones, with 93% occurring only once. Naive CD8 cells, CD45RO-negative and positively selected for CCR7, excluded terminally differentiated effector memory CD45RA+ cells. The chain employs TRBV19 and TRBJ2-3; D possibly corresponds to TRBD2 (6 bases). The sequenced sample consisted of naive CD8+ T cells from PBMCs. The sequence was collected from a man aged 18 to 29 in good health. Some clones in this sample may be carry-over from other donors' samples. The CDR3 DNA is TGTGCCAGTACTCGGGAGCTCGATGCAGATACGCAGTATTTT. Translating gives CASTRELDADTQYF. Full variable domain (outside the CDR3, taken from reference TRBV19 and TRBJ2-3): DGGITQSPKYLFRKEGQNVTLSCEQNLNHDAMYWYRQDPGQGLRLIYYSQIVNDFQKGDIAEGYSVSREKKESFPLTVTSAQKNPTAFYLCASTRELDADTQYFGPGTRLTVL.